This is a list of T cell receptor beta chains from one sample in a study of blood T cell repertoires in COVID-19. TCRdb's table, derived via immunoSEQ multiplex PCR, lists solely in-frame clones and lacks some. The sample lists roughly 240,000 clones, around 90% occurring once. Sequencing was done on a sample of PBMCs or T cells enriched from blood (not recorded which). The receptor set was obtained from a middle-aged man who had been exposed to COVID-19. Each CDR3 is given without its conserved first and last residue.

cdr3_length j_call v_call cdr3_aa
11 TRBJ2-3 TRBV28 AGGSHSTDTQY
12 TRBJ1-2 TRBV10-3 AISDGRLDYGYT
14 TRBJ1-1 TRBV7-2 ASSPSPQGASTEAF
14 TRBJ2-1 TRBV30 AWTPLGTSGYNEQF
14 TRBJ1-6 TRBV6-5 ASSYRGTAYNSPLH
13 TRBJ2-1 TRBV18 ASSLLAGGLNEQF
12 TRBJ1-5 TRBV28 ASSSPGANQPQH
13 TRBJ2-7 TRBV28 ASSPGLQGVSEQY
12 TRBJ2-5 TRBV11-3 ASSQGRAQETQY
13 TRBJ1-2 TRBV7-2 ASSFKPGQGVSYT
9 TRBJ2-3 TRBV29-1 SAIVENTQY
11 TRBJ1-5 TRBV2 ASNRDRNQPQH
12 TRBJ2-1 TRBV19 ASSLAGGYNEQF
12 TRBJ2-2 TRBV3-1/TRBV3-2 ASSPRKYTGELF
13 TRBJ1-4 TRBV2 ASRRDRATNEKLF
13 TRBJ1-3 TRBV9 ASSVAGFSGNTIY
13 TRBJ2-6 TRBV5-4 ASSYSRSGANVLT
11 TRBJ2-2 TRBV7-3 ASSFRGSGELF
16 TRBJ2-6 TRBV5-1 ASSEPGQYFSGANVLT
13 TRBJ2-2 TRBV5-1 ASSWRAGVTGELF
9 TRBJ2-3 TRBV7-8 ASSPGVTQY
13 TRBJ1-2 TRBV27 ASSPSDRGGGGYT
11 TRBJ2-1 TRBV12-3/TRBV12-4 ASSLSGRGEQF
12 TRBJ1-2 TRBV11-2 ASSLVAENYGYT
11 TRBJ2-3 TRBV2 ASSGQGWDTQY
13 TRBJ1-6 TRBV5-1 ASSLEQGGDSPLH
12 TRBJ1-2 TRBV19 ASSIRELNYGYT
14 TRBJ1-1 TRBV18 ASSLRGVKMNTEAF
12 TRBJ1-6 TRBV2 ATTIEGSGSPLH
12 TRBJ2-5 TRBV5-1 ASSFRTSDETQY
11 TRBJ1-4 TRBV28 ASIGQGREKLF
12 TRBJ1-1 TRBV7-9 ASSLHSQNTEAF
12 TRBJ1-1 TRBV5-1 ASSLRGAGTEAF
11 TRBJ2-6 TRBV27 ASTRSGANVLT
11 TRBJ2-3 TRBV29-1 SVALAGTDTQY
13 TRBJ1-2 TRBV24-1 ATSDPGQGLYGYT
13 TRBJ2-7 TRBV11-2 ASSLGLAVAYEQY
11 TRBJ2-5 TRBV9 ASSATGAETQY
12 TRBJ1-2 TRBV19 ASSRRGTNYGYT
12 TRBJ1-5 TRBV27 ASSLDRYNQPQH
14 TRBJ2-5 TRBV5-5 ASSLSSGSWGETQY
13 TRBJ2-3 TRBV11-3 ASSLDSGSTDTQY
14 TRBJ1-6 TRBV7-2 ASSLGQGSGNSPLH
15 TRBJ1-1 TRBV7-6 ASSYRTGEARCTEAF
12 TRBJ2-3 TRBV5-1 ASSQGQGTDTQY
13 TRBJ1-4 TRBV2 ASSEARTTNEKLF
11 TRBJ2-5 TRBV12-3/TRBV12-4 ASSFPDSSTQY
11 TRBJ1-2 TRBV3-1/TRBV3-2 ASSPTETYGYT
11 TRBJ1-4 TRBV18 ASSRGGNEKLF
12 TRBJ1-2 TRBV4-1 ASTPGPGDYGYT
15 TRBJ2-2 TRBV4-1 ASSTLAGGPGTGELF
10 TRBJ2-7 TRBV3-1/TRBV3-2 ASSMRGAEQY